This T cell receptor beta chain was recorded in a study of vaccination effects on CD4 cells after COVID-19. Study outcomes and limitations: Clones arising from infection and from vaccination showed marked clonal contraction late after vaccination.

Clones were read by immunoSEQ multiplex PCR, and TCRdb kept only the in-frame ones, dropping some. The sample lists tens of thousands of clones, under 80% occurring once. V shed 2 bases and J 1 base; nucleotides not matched to a gene: 6. In germline, CDR1 is SGDLS, CDR2 YYNGEE. The CDR3 totals 16 residues. To note about this clone: The antigen is unknown.

It was after approximately 10 days of culture that CD4+ T cells were isolated. Sequenced here: CD4+ T cells from PBMCs cultured without peptide, sampled before COVID-19 vaccination. The chain links TRBV9 to TRBJ2-1, with TRBD2 matching over 7 bases. The source is a human donor who had a prior SARS-CoV-2 infection. The CDR3 spells CASSVGGSQSYNEQFF. DNA for the CDR3: TGTGCCAGCAGCGTCGGCGGGAGTCAGTCCTACAATGAGCAGTTCTTC.